Sequencing of this TCR beta chain was carried out in a study of cytomegalovirus exposure and HLA in healthy donors. Study outcomes and limitations: Rarity characterized most TCR sequences, yet some public TCRs appeared in many donors.

This clone appeared once. The target antigen is unknown. This table comes from immunoSEQ multiplex PCR, and its TCRdb copy is limited to in-frame clones, with some not included. The table includes about 160,000 clones, 88% detected once. This CDR3 spans 16 amino acids. CDR1 and CDR2 from the germline V gene are MDHEN and SYDVKM. The V segment lost 4 bases and the J segment 1 base; nucleotides outside the gene matches: 8. The sequencing input was PBMCs. The chain recombines TRBV28 with TRBJ2-3; 7 bases agree with TRBD2. The source is a man younger than 35 in good health and CMV-seronegative. CDR3 sequence: CASSSAGPGGTDTQYF. In nucleotides, the CDR3 is TGTGCCAGCAGTTCAGCGGGGCCGGGAGGCACAGATACGCAGTATTTT.